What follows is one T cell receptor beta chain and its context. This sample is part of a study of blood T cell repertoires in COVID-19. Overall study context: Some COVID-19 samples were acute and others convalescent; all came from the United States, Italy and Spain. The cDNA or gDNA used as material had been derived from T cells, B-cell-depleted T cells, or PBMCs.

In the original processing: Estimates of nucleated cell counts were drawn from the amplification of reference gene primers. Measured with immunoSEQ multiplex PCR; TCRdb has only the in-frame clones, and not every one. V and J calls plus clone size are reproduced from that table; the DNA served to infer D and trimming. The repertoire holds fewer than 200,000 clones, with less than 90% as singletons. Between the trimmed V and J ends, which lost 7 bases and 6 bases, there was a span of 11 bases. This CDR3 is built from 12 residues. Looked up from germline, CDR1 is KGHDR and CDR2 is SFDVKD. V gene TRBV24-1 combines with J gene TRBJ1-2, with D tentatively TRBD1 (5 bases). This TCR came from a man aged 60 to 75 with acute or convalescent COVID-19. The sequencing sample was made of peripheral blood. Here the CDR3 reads CATRGVSDGYTF. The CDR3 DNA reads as TGTGCCACCAGAGGGGTTTCGGATGGCTACACCTTC.